This T cell receptor (beta chain) derives from a study of blood T cells in healthy people across ages. Study observations and caveats: It was held that the diversity estimates obtained from one million T cells were underestimates.

CDR1 is SQVTM, CDR2 ANQGSEA, per germline. The CDR3 is made up of 11 amino acids. Trimming at V came to 7 bases and at J to 8 bases, leaving 6 bases not matched to a gene. Ten milliliters of peripheral blood were drawn from each donor. A few counts support this clonotype. The antigen remains undetermined. Through a sample-barcoded 5' primer and a J-beta primer mix, a second PCR was run for roughly 7 to 11 cycles. A template-switch adaptor with 12 random nucleotides tagged each cDNA molecule. MiXCR, run by TCRdb on the 5' RACE reads, gives a single entry per CDR3 protein. The data show around 2 million distinct CDR3 sequences, 35% to 50% seen once.

This clonotype was obtained from a human donor in good health. The chain combines TRBV29-1 with TRBJ1-2, with 8 bases identical to TRBD1. Sequenced: blood. The CDR3 sequence is CSARTGTGYTF. The DNA for the CDR3 is TGCAGCGCCCGGACAGGGACCGGCTACACCTTC.